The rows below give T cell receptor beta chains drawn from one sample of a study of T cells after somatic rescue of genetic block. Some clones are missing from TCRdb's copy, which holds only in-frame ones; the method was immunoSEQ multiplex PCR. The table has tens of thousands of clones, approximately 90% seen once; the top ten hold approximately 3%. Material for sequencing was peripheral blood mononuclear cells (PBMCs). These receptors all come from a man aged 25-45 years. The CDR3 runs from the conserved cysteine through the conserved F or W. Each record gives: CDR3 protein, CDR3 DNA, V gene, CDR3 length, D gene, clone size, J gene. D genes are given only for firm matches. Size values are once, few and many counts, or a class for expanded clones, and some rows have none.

CASSRRLFGGARPGELFF TGTGCCAGCAGCCGACGACTTTTTGGGGGAGCAAGACCCGGGGAGCTGTTTTTT TRBV21-1 18 . . TRBJ2-2
CASSLSAGPYEQYF TGTGCCAGCAGCCTGTCGGCAGGTCCCTACGAGCAGTACTTC TRBV5-4 14 . . TRBJ2-7
CASSPPGLTRETQYF TGTGCCAGCAGTCCCCCGGGACTCACAAGAGAGACCCAGTACTTC TRBV28 15 . . TRBJ2-5
CAISSDSAETQYF TGTGCCATCAGTTCCGACAGCGCTGAGACCCAGTACTTC TRBV10-3 13 . . TRBJ2-5
CASSLSGWGDEQYF TGTGCTAGCAGCTTATCCGGGTGGGGAGACGAGCAGTACTTC TRBV7-7 14 . . TRBJ2-7
CASSQEPRGPITGELFF TGTGCCAGCAGTCAAGAACCCAGGGGGCCCATCACCGGGGAGCTGTTTTTT TRBV6-1 17 TRBD1 . TRBJ2-2
CSVDRGGTGKDGYTF TGCAGCGTTGATCGCGGGGGGACAGGGAAAGATGGCTACACCTTC TRBV29-1 15 TRBD1 . TRBJ1-2
CASSLARGRAGDEQFF TGTGCCAGCAGCTTAGCTCGAGGGAGGGCCGGGGATGAGCAGTTCTTC TRBV7-9 16 TRBD2 . TRBJ2-1
CASSWGPTVSYEQYF TGTGCCAGCAGTTGGGGGCCGACGGTCTCCTACGAGCAGTACTTC TRBV27 15 . . TRBJ2-7
CASSQDPTGTGANVLTF TGTGCCAGCAGCCAAGACCCCACAGGCACTGGGGCCAACGTCCTGACTTTC TRBV4-2 17 . . TRBJ2-6
CAAGLYNEQFF TGTGCCGCGGGGCTATACAATGAGCAGTTCTTC TRBV28 11 . . TRBJ2-1
CATSLAHEQFF TGTGCCACCAGCTTAGCCCATGAGCAGTTCTTC TRBV28 11 . . TRBJ2-1
CASSPMIAGTGTYEQYF TGCGCCAGCAGCCCGATGATTGCCGGGACAGGGACCTACGAGCAGTACTTC TRBV5-1 17 TRBD1 . TRBJ2-7
CASTTWGMPSYEQYF TGTGCCAGCACCACCTGGGGGATGCCCTCCTACGAGCAGTACTTC TRBV2 15 . few TRBJ2-7
CAMELALGTGELFF TGTGCCATGGAGCTTGCCCTCGGCACCGGGGAGCTGTTTTTT TRBV19 14 . . TRBJ2-2
CASSARTSGSYEQYF TGTGCCAGCAGCGCCCGGACTAGCGGGAGTTACGAGCAGTACTTC TRBV7-9 15 TRBD2 . TRBJ2-7
CASTPRDTDTQYF TGTGCCAGTACTCCCAGGGACACAGATACGCAGTATTTT TRBV19 13 . . TRBJ2-3
CASSQRKAMGPRTGTSILHTQYF TGTGCCAGCAGCCAAAGGAAGGCCATGGGTCCGCGGACCGGGACTAGCATTCTCCATACGCAGTATTTT TRBV4-2 23 TRBD2 . TRBJ2-3
CASSLYDEQFF TGTGCCAGCAGCTTGTATGATGAGCAGTTCTTC TRBV7-9 11 . . TRBJ2-1
CAWSEQDTSEQYF TGTGCCTGGAGTGAACAGGACACCTCCGAGCAGTACTTC TRBV30 13 . . TRBJ2-7
CASRSTGTGSYEQYF TGCGCCAGCAGATCTACCGGGACAGGTTCCTACGAGCAGTACTTC TRBV5-1 15 TRBD1 . TRBJ2-7
CASSSGTSGGASEQFF TGTGCCAGCAGCTCGGGGACTAGCGGGGGGGCCTCTGAGCAGTTCTTC TRBV5-4 16 TRBD2 few TRBJ2-1
CASSLGRGDIEPQHF TGTGCCAGCAGCTTAGGAAGGGGGGACATAGAGCCCCAGCATTTT TRBV13 15 . . TRBJ1-5
CATTGTEETQYF TGTGCCACCACAGGGACAGAAGAGACCCAGTACTTC TRBV6-5 12 TRBD1 . TRBJ2-5
CASSLDRAPTGELFF TGTGCCAGCAGCCTAGACAGGGCCCCCACCGGGGAGCTGTTTTTT TRBV7-3 15 TRBD1 . TRBJ2-2
CSVYTGAGTEAFF TGCAGCGTTTACACAGGGGCAGGGACTGAAGCTTTCTTT TRBV29-1 13 TRBD1 . TRBJ1-1
CASSLVRNTEAFF TGTGCCAGCAGCTTGGTTAGGAACACTGAAGCTTTCTTT TRBV5-6 13 . . TRBJ1-1
CASSFGTGTGELFF TGTGCCAGCAGCTTCGGGACAGGGACCGGGGAGCTGTTTTTT TRBV5-6 14 TRBD1 . TRBJ2-2
CASSSLQTTGVTGELFF TGTGCCAGCAGCTCCCTCCAAACGACAGGGGTGACCGGGGAGCTGTTTTTT TRBV27 17 TRBD1 . TRBJ2-2
CASSTPSGDNYGYTF TGTGCCAGTAGTACACCCTCGGGGGATAACTATGGCTACACCTTC TRBV19 15 . . TRBJ1-2
CATAGAYQETQYF TGTGCCACCGCGGGTGCGTACCAAGAGACCCAGTACTTC TRBV15 13 . once TRBJ2-5
CASSIAGYNEQFF TGTGCCAGTAGTATCGCCGGGTACAATGAGCAGTTCTTC TRBV19 13 . . TRBJ2-1
CASSPGQDTEAFF TGTGCCAGCTCACCGGGACAGGACACTGAAGCTTTCTTT TRBV18 13 TRBD1 . TRBJ1-1
CASSLADRVRGNEQFF TGTGCCAGCAGCTTGGCCGATCGGGTAAGGGGCAATGAGCAGTTCTTC TRBV5-4 16 . . TRBJ2-1
CASSQEGGSGRAGYNEQFF TGCGCCAGCAGCCAAGAAGGCGGTAGCGGGAGGGCCGGATACAATGAGCAGTTCTTC TRBV4-1 19 TRBD2 . TRBJ2-1
CASSLGWGMGRKNTEAFF TGTGCCAGCAGCTTGGGGTGGGGGATGGGACGGAAGAACACTGAAGCTTTCTTT TRBV11-2 18 . . TRBJ1-1
CASSELLPRGYEQYF TGTGCCAGCAGTGAACTCCTCCCCCGTGGCTACGAGCAGTACTTC TRBV2 15 . . TRBJ2-7
CASSEMTGGSGANVLTF TGCGCCAGCAGCGAAATGACAGGGGGAAGTGGGGCCAACGTCCTGACTTTC TRBV10-2 17 TRBD1 . TRBJ2-6
CASSETPDYEQYF TGCGCCAGCAGTGAGACTCCAGATTACGAGCAGTACTTC TRBV10-1 13 . . TRBJ2-7
CASSLNRGGDQPQHF TGCGCCAGCAGTTTAAACAGGGGAGGGGATCAGCCCCAGCATTTT TRBV10-2 15 TRBD1 . TRBJ1-5
CASTPRGGETQYF TGTGCCAGCACCCCGAGGGGTGGAGAGACCCAGTACTTC TRBV21-1 13 . . TRBJ2-5
CASSTSNGNTQYF TGTGCCAGCAGTACCAGCAACGGGAATACGCAGTATTTT TRBV6-6 13 . . TRBJ2-3
CASSLGDRGVWETQYF TGTGCCAGCAGCTTGGGAGACAGGGGGGTTTGGGAGACCCAGTACTTC TRBV5-6 16 TRBD1 . TRBJ2-5
CASSLALTSNEQFF TGCGCCAGCAGCTTGGCCTTAACGTCCAATGAGCAGTTCTTC TRBV5-1 14 . . TRBJ2-1
CASRTGTSGSSTYEQYF TGTGCCAGCAGGACAGGGACTAGCGGGAGTTCGACCTACGAGCAGTACTTC TRBV2 17 TRBD2 . TRBJ2-7
CASSYTGQGVEFF TGTGCCAGCAGCTACACGGGACAGGGGGTAGAGTTTTTT TRBV5-4 13 TRBD1 few TRBJ1-4
CASRRGDRYTDTQYF TGTGCCAGCAGACGAGGGGACAGATACACAGATACGCAGTATTTT TRBV7-6 15 TRBD1 . TRBJ2-3
CASSQGVSGRKFTGELFF TGTGCCAGCAGCCAAGGAGTTAGCGGGCGAAAGTTTACCGGGGAGCTGTTTTTT TRBV4-2 18 TRBD2 . TRBJ2-2
CASSGTTQETQYF TGTGCCAGCAGCGGGACTACCCAAGAGACCCAGTACTTC TRBV5-5 13 TRBD2 . TRBJ2-5
CASTSLREEDETQYF TGTGCCAGCACCTCTTTAAGGGAGGAGGATGAGACCCAGTACTTC TRBV11-2 15 . . TRBJ2-5
CAYRQSTDTQYF TGTGCCTACAGACAGTCCACAGATACGCAGTATTTT TRBV30 12 . . TRBJ2-3
CASSLGAGGLPNSYNEQFF TGTGCCAGCAGCTTAGGTGCGGGAGGCCTACCTAACTCCTACAATGAGCAGTTCTTC TRBV7-6 19 TRBD2 . TRBJ2-1
CASRAGTSNKDYYGYTF TGTGCCAGCAGGGCCGGGACATCCAATAAGGATTACTATGGCTACACCTTC TRBV2 17 . . TRBJ1-2
CASSLGGRDVVYGYTF TGCGCCAGCAGCTTGGGGGGGCGAGACGTTGTCTATGGCTACACCTTC TRBV5-1 16 . . TRBJ1-2
CATSTDRDRGYYEQYF TGTGCCACCAGCACGGACCGGGACAGGGGATACTACGAGCAGTACTTC TRBV15 16 TRBD1 . TRBJ2-7